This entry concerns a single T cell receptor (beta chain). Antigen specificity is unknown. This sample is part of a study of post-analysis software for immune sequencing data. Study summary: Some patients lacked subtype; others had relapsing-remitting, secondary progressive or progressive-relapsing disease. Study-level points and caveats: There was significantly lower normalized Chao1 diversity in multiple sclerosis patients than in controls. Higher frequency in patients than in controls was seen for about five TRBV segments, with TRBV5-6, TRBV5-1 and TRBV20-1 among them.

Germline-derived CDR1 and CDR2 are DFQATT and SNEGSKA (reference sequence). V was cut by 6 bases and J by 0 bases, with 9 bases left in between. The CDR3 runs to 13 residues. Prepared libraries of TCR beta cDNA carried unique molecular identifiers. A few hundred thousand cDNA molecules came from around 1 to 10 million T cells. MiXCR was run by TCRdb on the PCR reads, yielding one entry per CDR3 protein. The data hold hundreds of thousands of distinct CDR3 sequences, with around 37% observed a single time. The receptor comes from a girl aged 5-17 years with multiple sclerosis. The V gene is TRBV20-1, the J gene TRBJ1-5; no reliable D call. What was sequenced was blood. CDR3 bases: TGCAGTGCCCTCAAGAATAGCAATCAGCCCCAGCATTTT. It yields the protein CSALKNSNQPQHF.